The 11 T cell receptor beta chains below come from one sample, sequenced in a study of blood T cell repertoires in COVID-19. TCRdb keeps only in-frame clones here, not all; method: immunoSEQ multiplex PCR. This table has about 96,000 clones, 70% to 90% appearing once. Sequencing input: peripheral blood. The receptors shown here come from a human donor with COVID-19, enrolled during active disease. The donor label of this sample is uncertain.

The chain carries TRBV5-1 and TRBJ1-6; D may be TRBD1 (5 bases). The CDR3 has 17 amino acids. Germline CDR1 and CDR2: SGHRS and YFSETQ. V dropped 0 bases and J dropped 5 bases, with 15 bases sitting between them. The CDR3 spells CASSLELRGLDNSPLHF. The DNA for the CDR3 is TGCGCCAGCAGCTTGGAGTTAAGGGGTTTGGATAATTCACCCCTCCACTTT.

This chain links TRBV29-1 with TRBJ1-4; weak D call: TRBD1 (6 bases). The V gene lost 4 bases and the J gene lost 5 bases, with 11 bases spanning the gap. The germline V gene has CDR1 SQVTM and CDR2 ANQGSEA. CDR3 length equals 13 residues. CDR3 amino acids: CSVVYRENEKLFF. DNA of the CDR3: TGCAGCGTTGTTTACAGGGAGAATGAAAAACTGTTTTTT.

The chain couples TRBV29-1 to TRBJ2-3; D uncertain. The V end was cut by 2 bases, the J end by 2 bases, with 11 bases between. Germline lookup yields CDR1 SQVTM and CDR2 ANQGSEA. The CDR3 is 14 residues long. CDR3 in amino acids: CSVELQVLTDTQYF. Written as DNA, the CDR3 is TGCAGCGTTGAATTGCAGGTACTCACAGATACGCAGTATTTT.

The rearrangement links TRBV20-1 to TRBJ2-5, with 11 bases matching TRBD2. The CDR3 runs to 16 residues. J lost 1 base, V lost 3 bases, and 7 bases had no gene match. Germline lookup yields CDR1 DFQATT and CDR2 SNEGSKA (reference sequence). The CDR3 protein is CSASPGLAGGQETQYF. Written as DNA, the CDR3 is TGCAGTGCTAGTCCCGGCCTAGCGGGAGGCCAAGAGACCCAGTACTTC.

The chain joins TRBV11-2 to TRBJ2-1, with D perhaps TRBD2 (6 bases). Germline V gene data show CDR1 as SGHAT and CDR2 as FQNNGV. This CDR3 spans 14 amino acids. The V gene lost 6 bases and the J gene lost 4 bases, with 13 bases spanning the gap. CDR3 protein: CASSTARGYNEQFF. For the CDR3, the DNA is TGTGCCAGCAGTACGGCGCGGGGATACAATGAGCAGTTCTTC.

The chain combines TRBV7-3 with TRBJ2-3; 9 bases fit TRBD2. Germline loops: CDR1 SGHTA, CDR2 FQGTGA. Losses at the gene ends were 3 bases for V and 6 bases for J; bases not matched to a gene: 7. The CDR3 sequence is 15 residues long. The CDR3 DNA reads TGTGCCAGCAGCTTCGTAGCGGGAGCCCCCGATACGCAGTATTTT. Its protein is CASSFVAGAPDTQYF.

This clone was observed a handful of times. This chain links TRBV2 with TRBJ2-5, with 9 bases that match TRBD2. Germline V CDR1 and CDR2: SNHLY, FYNNEI. The CDR3 extends over 14 amino acids. The J segment lost 2 bases and the V segment lost 6 bases, leaving 4 bases of the junction unmatched. The CDR3 DNA is TGTGCCAGCAGGAACCTAGCGGGACAAGAGACCCAGTACTTC. Translated: CASRNLAGQETQYF.

The chain carries TRBV19 and TRBJ1-2, with unresolved D. The germline V and J ends were trimmed by 9 bases and 6 bases, with 17 bases remaining between them. CDR3 length equals 13 residues. Per germline, CDR1 LNHDA and CDR2 SQIVND (reference sequence). CDR3 coding DNA: TGTGCCAGCCGAGGAGGGAGGAACGATGGCTACACCTTC. It encodes CASRGGRNDGYTF.

The chain joins TRBV5-1 to TRBJ2-3; D possibly corresponds to TRBD2 (6 bases). Trimming shortened V by 2 bases and J by 2 bases, and 12 bases separated the two germline ends. The CDR3 extends over 15 amino acids. Germline V gene data show CDR1 as SGHRS and CDR2 as YFSETQ. Written as DNA, the CDR3 is TGCGCCAGCAGCTTACTGCGGGGAGTCACAGATACGCAGTATTTT. Protein: CASSLLRGVTDTQYF.

This chain joins TRBV16 and TRBJ2-1, with D possibly being TRBD2 (5 bases). Trimming cost V 4 bases and J 10 bases, with 14 bases left between them. Germline V gene data show CDR1 as KGHSY and CDR2 as FQNENV. The CDR3 has 13 amino acids. The CDR3 DNA is TGTGCCAGCAGCCTGACGCCGACTATGGAGCAGTTCTTC. Translating it yields CASSLTPTMEQFF.

The sample holds a few counts of this clone. The V call is TRBV5-5, the J call TRBJ1-3, with D perhaps matching TRBD1 (5 bases). V lost 5 bases, J lost 3 bases, and 24 bases lay in between. This CDR3 has 18 amino acids. CDR1 is SGHKS, CDR2 YYEKEE, per germline (reference sequence). CDR3 DNA: TGTGCCAGCAGTCGCGGGGGGTGGCGGACCTCCGGTGGAAACACCATATATTTT. Protein product: CASSRGGWRTSGGNTIYF. Drawing the rest from reference TRBV5-5 and TRBJ1-3, the complete variable domain is DAGVTQSPTHLIKTRGQQVTLRCSPISGHKSVSWYQQVLGQGPQFIFQYYEKEERGRGNFPDRFSARQFPNYSSELNVNALLLGDSALYLCASSRGGWRTSGGNTIYFGEGSWLTVV.